Detailed here is one TCR beta chain. Profiling relied on immunoSEQ multiplex PCR, and the TCRdb table lists in-frame clones only, not all of them. Among 80,000 or so clones listed, roughly 78% were seen once. Single viable CD3+CD4+CD8-CD45RO+ cells were sorted as the memory CD4+ T cells. The sample is drawn from a study of memory CD4+ T cells and cytomegalovirus serostatus. The overall study: This sample comes from healthy Belgian adults, 8 to 10 CMV seropositive, approximately 23 seronegative.

The germline CDR1 and CDR2 sequences are LNHDA and SQIVND (reference sequence). V dropped 9 bases and J dropped 4; count of bases not matched to a gene: 5. The CDR3 is made up of 13 amino acids. The sequencing input was memory CD4+ T cells from blood. The origin of this receptor is an adult in good health and CMV-seropositive. The chain uses TRBV19 and TRBJ1-2; 10 bases agree with TRBD1. CDR3 DNA: TGTGCCAGCAGACAGGGGGCCACCTATGGCTACACCTTC. This gives the protein CASRQGATYGYTF.